This TCR beta chain was identified in a study of shared clonotypes between healthy human individuals. About the study: Aged between 18 and 49, the donors were a couple of women and three men.

Study findings and constraints: Despite large depth, sorted-subset datasets appeared incompletely sequenced. Generation of non-shared clonotypes was less probable than generation of clonotypes shared by all four donors.

For sorted subsets, 150 to 200 ng DNA per replicate equaled around 28,000 T cell genomes. The repertoire was sequenced with immunoSEQ multiplex PCR; TCRdb's copy has only in-frame clones and lacks some. This repertoire shows 2 million to 2.5 million clones, 92% found once; its top ten account for roughly 0.34%. For this clone: Antigen: not known.

CDR1 MDHEN and CDR2 SYDVKM come from the germline V gene. V gave up 5 bases and J gave up 10 bases; unmatched junction bases: 13. The CDR3 consists of 14 residues. Sequencing was done on a sample of naive CD4+ T cells from PBMCs. Subset in this sample: CD45RA+ positively selected. The receptor was isolated from a man aged 18 to 30 in good health. Some clones in this sample may be carry-over from other donors' samples. This chain uses TRBV28 with TRBJ1-1; 7 positions match TRBD1. The CDR3 DNA is TGTGCCAGCAGTCCAGCGCCGACAGGGACTTTAGCTTTCTTT. Its translation: CASSPAPTGTLAFF.